Presented here are 20 T cell receptor beta chains from one specimen sequenced in a study of blood T cell repertoires in COVID-19 (dated by TCRdb to 2018 to 2021). Library preparation used the immunoSEQ multiplex PCR assay. The table comes from immuneACCESS by way of TCRdb, which keeps in-frame sequences with V and J called. Part of the clones is missing from these tables; in studies checked, under half for an unresolved V gene and the rest for unknown reasons. Within this sample are 250,000 to 350,000 clones, with 65% to 85% of them counted one time only. The ten most abundant clones make up roughly 1.5% of the sample. Sequencing used peripheral blood. These receptors were collected from a human donor with COVID-19, enrolled during active disease. The donor label of this sample is uncertain.

The gene calls are TRBV9 and TRBJ1-4, with D perhaps matching TRBD1 (5 bases). Per germline, CDR1 SGDLS and CDR2 YYNGEE. The CDR3 has 15 amino acids. Trimming removed 0 bases from V and 8 bases from J, with 14 bases in between. CDR3 region: CASSVGGGVGEKLFF. CDR3 nucleotides: TGTGCCAGCAGCGTAGGGGGCGGGGTAGGAGAAAAACTGTTTTTT.

This chain uses TRBV20-1 with TRBJ1-4; D is ambiguous. CDR1 is DFQATT, CDR2 SNEGSKA, per germline (reference sequence). The CDR3 extends over 11 amino acids. The CDR3 region has the DNA TGCACGGGAGTTAGTAATGAAAAACTGTTTTTT. It translates to CTGVSNEKLFF.

The genes are TRBV28 and TRBJ2-1; D is perhaps TRBD2 (6 bases). Germline-derived CDR1 and CDR2 are MDHEN and SYDVKM. The CDR3 spans 15 residues. Between the trimmed V and J ends, which lost 2 bases and 0 bases, there was a span of 8 bases. The CDR3 protein is CASSLRRDSYNEQFF. CDR3 nucleotides: TGTGCCAGCAGTTTACGGCGGGACTCCTACAATGAGCAGTTCTTC.

This chain connects TRBV11-2 to TRBJ1-1; TRBD1 is a possible D gene (6 bases). Trimming left V 0 bases short and J 7 bases short, with 15 bases between. Germline V gene lookup returns CDR1 SGHAT and CDR2 FQNNGV. The CDR3 length is 15 residues. The CDR3: CASSLDGGGGGEAFF. CDR3 in DNA: TGTGCCAGCAGCTTAGACGGGGGGGGAGGGGGTGAAGCTTTCTTT.

Regarding this clone: Within the sample, other DNA sequences also encode this same CDR3. The chain links TRBV3-1 (or the pseudogene TRBV3-2) to TRBJ2-6, with no clear D. V lost 2 bases to trimming and J lost 0 bases, with 8 bases between them. The CDR3 is 16 residues long. The V gene's germline CDR1 is LGHDT and CDR2 YNNKEL (reference sequence). The CDR3 is CASSQSASSGANVLTF. The CDR3 nucleotides are TGTGCCAGCAGCCAAAGCGCAAGCTCTGGGGCCAACGTCCTGACTTTC.

With respect to this clone: Its ends do not fully match the called genes, so a read error is possible. The genes are TRBV5-6 and TRBJ2-7, with D maybe TRBD2 (6 bases). Germline V CDR1 and CDR2: SGHDT, YYEEEE. CDR3 length: 12 amino acids. The CDR3 loop reads CASSFSREATFF. For the CDR3, the DNA is TGTGCCAGCAGCTTCAGTAGGGAGGCCACATTTTTC.

This clone was found a few times. This chain joins TRBV29-1 and TRBJ1-2, with D perhaps TRBD1 (5 bases). There are 14 residues in the CDR3. Germline CDR1 SQVTM, CDR2 ANQGSEA. V lost 2 bases to trimming and J lost 6 bases, with 16 bases between them. CDR3 sequence reads: CSVERARARDGYTF. For the CDR3, the DNA is TGCAGCGTTGAAAGGGCCAGGGCTCGAGATGGCTACACCTTC.

The chain employs TRBV5-4 and TRBJ2-1, with D maybe TRBD1 (5 bases). V shed 4 bases and J shed 7 bases, with 18 bases lying between them. The CDR3 consists of 15 residues. Germline V gene data show CDR1 as SGHNT and CDR2 as YYREEE (reference sequence). The CDR3 nucleotides are TGTGCCAGCAGCCCCCAAGGGGTGGCCCTTAATGAGCAGTTCTTC. Protein: CASSPQGVALNEQFF.

This clone was counted once. The V call is TRBV6-5, the J call TRBJ2-5; possibly TRBD1 for D (5 bases). Trimming removed 6 bases at V and 0 bases at J, with 11 bases between. Germline-derived CDR1 and CDR2 are MNHEY and SVGAGI. The CDR3 contains 14 residues. The CDR3 DNA follows: TGTGCCAGCAGGACGACAGAGTACCAAGAGACCCAGTACTTC. Protein sequence: CASRTTEYQETQYF.

The table lists this clone with a count of one. The CDR3 DNA sequence: TGTGCCAGCACCCAGACTAGCGGATACAATGAGCAGTTCTTC. Its translation: CASTQTSGYNEQFF. The chain combines TRBV9 with TRBJ2-1, with 9 bases identical to TRBD2. Germline-derived CDR1 and CDR2 are SGDLS and YYNGEE. There are 14 residues in the CDR3. V lost 6 bases, J lost 4 bases, and 5 bases stayed unmatched.

The chain couples TRBV7-2 to TRBJ2-1; 11 positions match TRBD2. The junction had 11 bases not matched to a gene; V was cut back by 7 bases and J by 9 bases. CDR3 length equals 15 residues. The germline V gene has CDR1 SGHTA and CDR2 FQGNSA. DNA for the CDR3: TGTGCCAGCACCTTGACTAGCGGGATTTATGGTGAGCAGTTCTTC. It is translated as CASTLTSGIYGEQFF.

This chain joins TRBV29-1 and TRBJ1-3; no firm D call. Germline V gene lookup returns CDR1 SQVTM and CDR2 ANQGSEA. V lost 0 bases and J lost 1, with 7 bases in between. CDR3 size: 14 residues. CDR3 DNA: TGCAGCGTTGAAGATCTTTTATCTGGAAACACCATATATTTT. It yields the protein CSVEDLLSGNTIYF. The full variable domain, in which reference TRBV29-1 and TRBJ1-3 provide the parts outside the CDR3, is SAVISQKPSRDICQRGTSLTIQCQVDSQVTMMFWYRQQPGQSLTLIATANQGSEATYESGFVIDKFPISRPNLTFSTLTVSNMSPEDSSIYLCSVEDLLSGNTIYFGEGSWLTVV.

The V gene is TRBV5-1, the J gene TRBJ2-7; tentative D call: TRBD1 (5 bases). The CDR3 is 15 residues long. CDR1 and CDR2 from the germline V gene are SGHRS and YFSETQ. Trimming took 1 base from V and 6 from J, leaving 17 bases between them. CDR3 amino acids: CASSLSPGSPGEQYF. The CDR3 DNA follows: TGCGCCAGCAGCTTGTCTCCAGGGTCCCCTGGCGAGCAGTACTTC.

This chain links TRBV15 with TRBJ2-5, with a possible D match to TRBD2 (5 bases). This CDR3 has 15 residues. V lost 1 base and J lost 3, with 12 bases in between. Germline lookup yields CDR1 LNHNV and CDR2 YYDKDF (reference sequence). CDR3 residues: CATSRGGGREETQYF. The DNA for the CDR3 is TGTGCCACCAGCAGAGGAGGCGGGCGAGAAGAGACCCAGTACTTC.

This chain joins TRBV11-2 and TRBJ1-3; D gene uncertain. In germline, CDR1 is SGHAT, CDR2 FQNNGV. Trimming left V 0 bases short and J 2 bases short, with 11 bases between. The CDR3 is 16 residues long. The chain's CDR3 is CASSLDPPDTGNTIYF. The CDR3, as DNA: TGTGCCAGCAGCTTAGATCCTCCAGATACTGGAAACACCATATATTTT. The whole variable domain, filled in from reference TRBV11-2 and TRBJ1-3, reads EAGVAQSPRYKIIEKRQSVAFWCNPISGHATLYWYQQILGQGPKLLIQFQNNGVVDDSQLPKDRFSAERLKGVDSTLKIQPAKLEDSAVYLCASSLDPPDTGNTIYFGEGSWLTVV.

The chain has TRBV19 and TRBJ2-7; the match to TRBD2 covers 8 bases. This CDR3 has 14 residues. Trimming took 2 bases from V and 2 from J; bases not matched to a gene: 2. Per germline, CDR1 LNHDA and CDR2 SQIVND (reference sequence). The CDR3 spells CASSITGGPYEQYF. DNA for the CDR3: TGTGCCAGTAGTATAACGGGAGGGCCCTACGAGCAGTACTTC.

This clone was found a few times. The chain combines TRBV11-1 with TRBJ2-7; TRBD2 might be the D (6 bases). The V gene lost 0 bases and the J gene lost 0 bases, with 6 bases spanning the gap. Germline CDR1 is SGHAT and CDR2 is FQDESV (reference sequence). This CDR3 is 14 amino acids long. The CDR3 DNA reads TGTGCCAGCAGCTTAGCGGGACTCTCCTACGAGCAGTACTTC. The encoded protein is CASSLAGLSYEQYF.

The chain recombines TRBV15 with TRBJ2-3; 7 nucleotides align to TRBD2. The CDR3 has 17 amino acids. Germline V gene lookup returns CDR1 LNHNV and CDR2 YYDKDF (reference sequence). Trimming removed 4 bases from V and 2 bases from J; junction bases left unmatched: 12. CDR3 protein: CATSMRKWEGNTDTQYF. Here the CDR3 DNA reads TGTGCCACCAGCATGAGGAAGTGGGAGGGAAACACAGATACGCAGTATTTT.

This chain's CDR3 is CASSVDRGLSETQYF. The CDR3 coding sequence is TGTGCCAGCAGCGTAGACAGGGGGCTAAGTGAGACCCAGTACTTC. The chain combines TRBV9 with TRBJ2-5, with 9 bases lining up with TRBD1. The CDR3 contains 15 residues. The trim removed 0 bases at V and 5 bases at J, leaving 5 bases unmatched. Per the germline V gene, CDR1 is SGDLS and CDR2 is YYNGEE.

V and J are TRBV6-2 or TRBV6-3 and TRBJ1-1; 7 nucleotides agree with TRBD1. Germline lookup yields CDR1 MNHEY and CDR2 SVGEGT. This CDR3 is 12 amino acids long. V gave up 5 bases and J gave up 7 bases; unmatched junction bases: 4. This CDR3 is CASSQGQFEAFF. In nucleotides, the CDR3 is TGTGCCAGCAGTCAGGGACAGTTTGAAGCTTTCTTT.